A selection of T cell receptor beta chains follows, all from one sample in a study of a mutant IDH1 vaccine in newly diagnosed glioma. Only in-frame clones appear in the TCRdb table, and some are missing; sequencing was by immunoSEQ multiplex PCR. The sample carries 15,000 to 20,000 clones, just under 97% recorded once. The sequencing here drew on peripheral blood mononuclear cells (PBMCs), taken from a glioma patient treated with radiotherapy, temozolomide or both. Source of these receptors: a woman aged 18-30 years with glioma. Some clones in this sample may be carry-over from other donors' samples. CDR3s include the opening cysteine and the closing phenylalanine or tryptophan. Each record gives: V gene, CDR3 protein.

TRBV7-8	CASLTYRVNNEQFF
TRBV6-5	CASSYSRVLGTGELFF
TRBV11-2	CASSPNGGTEAFF
TRBV18	CASSLSSTEINTEAFF
TRBV5-1	CASSLAVAGIGEQFF
TRBV4-2	CASSQDSGGSYNEQFF
TRBV5-6	CASSLGGGFNQPQHF
TRBV11-2	CASTGGGIGDYNEQFF
TRBV12-5	CASGYRVEDKDNIYNEQFF
TRBV10-3	CAISDLGTSGGANTQYF
TRBV30	CAIVGGSNTEAFF
TRBV2	CASSAGADRSGTEAFF
TRBV27	CASSYPGTQYF
TRBV5-6	CASTFGLRAGEQFF
TRBV21-1	CASSGDGESGANVLTF
TRBV11-2	CASSSKTGGGMTYEQYF
TRBV5-1	CASSTRQGGIEAFF
TRBV27	CASSTTGFSNTEAFF
TRBV5-6	CASSPGGRGYEQYF
TRBV10-1	CNNRTRRNQPQHF
TRBV7-9	CASSFSKYGYTF
TRBV28	CASSPQRTGTDTQYF
TRBV30	CACDHSNQPQHF
TRBV5-1	CASSIDRDIDGYTF
TRBV5-4	CASSLDLYEQYF
TRBV6-6	CASSRGQGSSYEQYF
TRBV2	CASDRINEQFF
TRBV28	CASSPEGQGTSYEQYF
TRBV7-8	CASSLQLGQGGQPQHF
TRBV18	CASSPQNTGELFF
TRBV7-2	CASSLIRGTEAFF
TRBV28	CASSPPRAGNNEQFF
TRBV12-5	CASGSTDQVVYEQYF
TRBV2	CASSEDSSYNEQFF
TRBV7-8	CASTGQGGTYEQYF
TRBV7-2	CASSSGTTDTQYF
TRBV18	CASSPDGRKGGYEQYF